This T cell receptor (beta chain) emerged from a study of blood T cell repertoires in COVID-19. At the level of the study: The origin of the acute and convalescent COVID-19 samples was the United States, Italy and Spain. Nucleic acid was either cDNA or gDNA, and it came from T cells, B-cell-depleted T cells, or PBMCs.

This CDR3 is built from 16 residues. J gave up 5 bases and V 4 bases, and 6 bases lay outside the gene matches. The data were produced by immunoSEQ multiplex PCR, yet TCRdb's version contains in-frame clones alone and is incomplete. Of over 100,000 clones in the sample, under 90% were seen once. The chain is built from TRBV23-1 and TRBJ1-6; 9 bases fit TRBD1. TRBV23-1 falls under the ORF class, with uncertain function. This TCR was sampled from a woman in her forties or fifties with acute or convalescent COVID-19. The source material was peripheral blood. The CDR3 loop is CASSPLRQGDNSPLHF. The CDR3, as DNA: TGCGCCAGCAGTCCCCTGCGACAGGGGGATAATTCACCCCTCCACTTT.